This TCR beta chain was obtained from a study of blood T cell repertoires in COVID-19. Study-level background: COVID-19 samples collected from the United States, Italy and Spain covered acute and convalescent phases.

Authors' analysis steps: Reference gene primers were amplified, and this amplification served to estimate nucleated cell counts. Using immunoSEQ multiplex PCR, the repertoire was profiled, and TCRdb retains in-frame clones only, with some absent. The DNA was the basis for D and trimming; V, J and clone size are from that table. The sample gives 250,000 or so clones, 85% to 90% of which show up once; roughly 1.6% is in the top ten. With 8 bases removed from V and 10 bases from J, the gap between germline ends came to 12 bases. CDR3 length: 12 residues. Germline lookup yields CDR1 MNHNY and CDR2 SVGAGI (reference sequence).

Sample: PBMCs or T cells enriched from blood (not recorded which). The chain couples TRBV6-6 to TRBJ1-6; maybe TRBD1 (5 bases). The TCR was taken from a woman between 45 and 60 years old who had recovered from COVID-19. The CDR3 sequence: CASSRGGSPLHF. The CDR3 nucleotides read TGTGCCAGCTCAAGGGGCGGCTCACCCCTCCACTTT.